Each of the 31 T cell receptor beta chains below was sequenced from the same sample in a study of metastatic and nonmetastatic thyroid tumors. Via MiXCR, TCRdb re-called the PCR reads. The sample consists of about 33,000 clones, about 10% of them appearing once. None of the patients had undergone any treatment ahead of thyroid surgery. The specimen was blood. The receptor source for this set is a female donor with papillary thyroid cancer or a benign thyroid nodule (not recorded which). Some clones in this sample may be carry-over from other donors' samples.

The gene calls are TRBV6-1 and TRBJ2-1; TRBD2 aligns across 14 bases. Germline V gives CDR1 MNHNS, CDR2 SASEGT. The junction had 8 bases not matched to a gene; V was cut back by 7 bases and J by 9 bases. This CDR3 is 15 amino acids long. CDR3 nucleotide sequence: TGTGCCAGCACCCGAGGGACTAGCGGGAGTAGTGAGCAGTTCTTC. Residues: CASTRGTSGSSEQFF.

The V and J genes are TRBV6-1 and TRBJ1-2; a weak D match, TRBD1 (5 bases). V was shortened by 7 bases and J by 8 bases, with 20 bases between the two germline ends. This CDR3 comprises 14 residues. CDR1 is MNHNS, CDR2 SASEGT, per germline. The CDR3 DNA follows: TGTGCCAGCATCTACGACGGACACCTAAGGGGCTACACCTTC. Residues: CASIYDGHLRGYTF.

At least ten counts were recorded for this clone. The chain employs TRBV4-1 and TRBJ1-1; no reliable D call. Germline assignment: CDR1 MGHRA and CDR2 YSYEKL. The CDR3 is made up of 15 amino acids. Trimming stripped 4 bases from V and 0 bases from J, with 12 bases between. The CDR3 reads CASSRREILNTEAFF. The CDR3 region has the DNA TGCGCCAGCAGCCGCAGAGAAATCTTGAACACTGAAGCTTTCTTT.

This clone was seen repeatedly, ten times or more. The chain couples TRBV6-1 to TRBJ2-4; TRBD2 aligns across 14 bases. Germline V lookup: CDR1 MNHNS, CDR2 SASEGT. Trimming cost V 5 bases and J 2 bases; bases outside gene matches: 8. CDR3 size: 18 residues. CDR3 sequence (DNA): TGTGCCAGCAGTTTGCTGGGACTAGCGGGAGACTCCAAAAACATTCAGTACTTC. This codes for CASSLLGLAGDSKNIQYF.

Many counts were recorded for this clone. This rearrangement joins TRBV4-1 to TRBJ1-2, with TRBD1 as a possible D gene (5 bases). Germline V CDR1 and CDR2: MGHRA, YSYEKL. Trimming took off 0 bases at V and 4 bases at J, with 15 bases between the two ends. The length of the CDR3 is 16 residues. The CDR3 DNA follows: TGCGCCAGCAGCCAAGATAATGCAGGGAGTAGCTATGGCTACACCTTC. It encodes CASSQDNAGSSYGYTF.

CDR3 protein: CASSPQKNSPIHF. The CDR3 DNA follows: TGTGCCAGCTCACCGCAAAAGAATTCACCCATACACTTT. V and J are TRBV18 and TRBJ1-6; D remains unclear. Germline CDR1 is KGHSH and CDR2 is LQKENI. V shed 3 bases and J shed 19 bases, with 19 bases lying between them. The CDR3 contains 13 residues.

The chain employs TRBV6-1 and TRBJ2-7, with 8 positions matching TRBD1. The CDR3 has 14 amino acids. The V gene end was trimmed by 5 bases and the J gene end by 4 bases; junction bases not matched to a gene: 7. Germline-derived CDR1 and CDR2 are MNHNS and SASEGT. The CDR3 here is CASSKDRAKYEQYF. In DNA form, the CDR3 reads TGTGCCAGCAGTAAGGACAGGGCCAAATACGAGCAGTACTTC.

This clone was seen at least ten times. The CDR3 coding sequence is TGTGCCAGCAGCTTAGATTGGGCCGGGGAGCTGTTTTTT. Its translation: CASSLDWAGELFF. The chain has TRBV7-9 and TRBJ2-2; D is undetermined. Germline values: CDR1 SEHNR, CDR2 FQNEAQ (reference sequence). The CDR3 spans 13 residues. The V end lost 1 base, the J end lost 6 bases, and 6 bases lay between the germline ends.

The sample holds many counts of this clone. The chain combines TRBV5-1 with TRBJ2-1, with D tentatively TRBD2 (6 bases). The V and J ends lost 2 bases and 8 bases respectively, with 14 bases between them. Germline CDR1 reads SGHRS; CDR2 reads YFSETQ. This CDR3 has 14 amino acids. CDR3 residues: CASSFAGRGDEQFF. The DNA of the CDR3 is TGCGCCAGCAGCTTTGCGGGGAGAGGCGATGAGCAGTTCTTC.

A few counts support this clone. CDR3 in DNA: TGTGCCAGCAGCGACGTAGGGGGCCTTACCTACGAGCAGTACTTC. Amino acids: CASSDVGGLTYEQYF. This chain joins TRBV2 and TRBJ2-7, with 7 bases matching TRBD1. The V and J ends lost 6 bases and 2 bases, in that order; junction bases with no gene match: 10. This CDR3 comprises 15 residues. The germline V gene has CDR1 SNHLY and CDR2 FYNNEI.

With regard to this clone: Other DNA sequences in the sample encode the same CDR3. This chain uses TRBV28 with TRBJ2-5, with D perhaps given as TRBD1 or TRBD2 (5 bases each). This CDR3 has 13 residues. Germline V gene sequence: CDR1 MDHEN, CDR2 SYDVKM. V was cut by 8 bases and J by 4 bases, with 14 bases left in between. The CDR3 DNA reads TGTGCCAGCTCGGCTGAGGGGTCAGAGACCCAGTACTTC. Encoded protein: CASSAEGSETQYF.

The rearrangement links TRBV5-8 to TRBJ2-5, with D tentatively TRBD1 (6 bases). Germline CDR1 and CDR2: SGHTS and YDEGEE. Trimming took 4 bases from V and 4 from J, leaving 14 bases between them. The CDR3 consists of 14 residues. The CDR3 reads CASSALGRGETQYF. For the CDR3, the DNA is TGTGCCAGCAGCGCTTTGGGCAGGGGAGAGACCCAGTACTTC.

About this clone itself: The junction departs from germline at one end; a sequencing error may be responsible. The V and J genes are TRBV6-2 or TRBV6-3 and TRBJ1-6, with TRBD1 matching 8 bases. This CDR3 region has 15 residues. Looked up from germline, CDR1 is MNHEY and CDR2 is SVGEGT. The CDR3: CASRSSDRENSTLDF. In nucleotides, the CDR3 is TGTGCCAGCCGTTCCTCGGACAGGGAGAACTCAACCCTCGACTTT.

This clone was detected many times. The same CDR3 is also encoded by other DNA sequences in this sample. In nucleotides, the CDR3 is TGTGCCAGCAGTTTAGGCCCCGGACGGATCTCGGGGGCCAACGTCCTGACTTTC. This translates into CASSLGPGRISGANVLTF. This chain connects TRBV12-3 or TRBV12-4 to TRBJ2-6; D is unresolved. V was trimmed by 1 base and J by 4 bases, leaving 17 bases between them. This CDR3 spans 18 amino acids.

The table lists this clone with many counts. J is TRBJ1-2 and V is TRBV7-9; possible D gene TRBD1, 5 bases. In germline, CDR1 is SEHNR, CDR2 FQNEAQ (reference sequence). V lost 4 bases, J lost 3 bases, and 15 bases lay in between. The length of the CDR3 is 15 residues. CDR3 sequence: CASSYQFREDYGYTF. Written as DNA, the CDR3 is TGTGCCAGCAGCTACCAATTCAGGGAGGACTATGGCTACACCTTC.

This clone was detected only a few times. The J gene is TRBJ1-3, the V gene TRBV2, with TRBD1 identical over 7 bases. This CDR3 comprises 15 residues. J was trimmed by 4 bases and V by 6 bases; bases with no gene match: 9. Germline CDR1 reads SNHLY; CDR2 reads FYNNEI. The CDR3 nucleotides are TGTGCCAGCAGGTACGCGACAGGGTGGGGAAACACCATATATTTT. Protein: CASRYATGWGNTIYF.

This clone was seen many times. V gene TRBV12-3 or TRBV12-4 combines with J gene TRBJ1-4, with 9 bases that match TRBD1. The CDR3 totals 17 residues. The junction had 9 bases not matched to a gene; V was cut back by 2 bases and J by 5 bases. CDR3 nucleotides: TGTGCCAGCAGTTTATCAGGGACAGGGCACGGGAATGAAAAACTGTTTTTT. It translates to CASSLSGTGHGNEKLFF.

This clone was seen at least ten times. This chain links TRBV10-2 with TRBJ1-3; D is ambiguous. CDR3 size: 16 residues. V was pared by 3 bases and J by 1 base, with 13 bases between. The germline V gene has CDR1 WSHSY and CDR2 SAAADI. The CDR3 sequence is CASSDGRRRSGNTIYF. The DNA for the CDR3 is TGCGCCAGCAGTGATGGGCGCAGGCGATCTGGAAACACCATATATTTT.

This chain connects TRBV28 to TRBJ1-2; no clear D gene. CDR1 MDHEN and CDR2 SYDVKM come from the germline V gene. V shed 10 bases and J shed 4 bases, with 16 bases lying between them. This CDR3 is 13 amino acids long. The CDR3: CATDQERLYGYTF. CDR3 bases: TGTGCCACCGACCAGGAGAGACTCTATGGCTACACCTTC.

This clone was seen repeatedly, ten times or more. The chain has TRBV7-9 and TRBJ2-7; D may be TRBD1 or TRBD2 (6 bases each). The CDR3 length is 15 residues. Trimming shortened V by 5 bases and J by 11 bases, and 25 bases separated the two germline ends. The germline gives CDR1 SEHNR, CDR2 FQNEAQ (reference sequence). CDR3 amino acids: CASSPPGRGRRSKYF. As DNA, the CDR3 is TGTGCCAGCAGCCCCCCGGGACGGGGGCGCAGGTCAAAGTACTTC.

This clone occurred many times. The rearrangement links TRBV30 to TRBJ1-1, with 8 bases matching TRBD1. This CDR3 contains 11 residues. Germline V lookup: CDR1 GTSNPN, CDR2 SVGIG (reference sequence). The J segment lost 5 bases and the V segment lost 4 bases, leaving 0 bases of the junction unmatched. CDR3 protein: CAWNRGTEAFF. CDR3 bases: TGTGCCTGGAACAGGGGGACTGAAGCTTTCTTT.

On this clone itself: An end of the junction does not agree with germline; a read error may underlie this. J is TRBJ2-7 and V is TRBV27, with unresolved D. This CDR3 comprises 12 residues. Per the germline V gene, CDR1 is MNHEY and CDR2 is SMNVEV (reference sequence). CDR3 coding DNA: TGTGCCAGCATGGGCCGCCTCCGCGAGCATTACTTC. Protein product: CASMGRLREHYF.

This clone has ten or more counts. J is TRBJ2-7 and V is TRBV6-1; D is perhaps TRBD1 or TRBD2 (5 bases each). CDR1 and CDR2 from the germline V gene are MNHNS and SASEGT. V lost 5 bases to trimming and J lost 0 bases, with 11 bases between them. The CDR3 runs to 14 residues. In DNA form, the CDR3 reads TGTGCCAGCAGTCCATTGGGGGACTCCTACGAGCAGTACTTC. Protein product: CASSPLGDSYEQYF.

This clone was counted ten times or more. The genes are TRBV20-1 and TRBJ2-4; 7 positions match TRBD2. The CDR3 is 14 residues long. CDR1 is DFQATT and CDR2 is SNEGSKA in the germline V gene (reference sequence). The V gene end was trimmed by 1 base and the J gene end by 6 bases; junction bases not matched to a gene: 6. In nucleotides, the CDR3 is TGCAGTGCTAGAGTCCCCGGGGAGGGAAACATTCAGTACTTC. This translates into CSARVPGEGNIQYF.

This clone was seen a few times. The conserved final phenylalanine or tryptophan is absent from the CDR3, which likely points to a read error. The rearrangement links TRBV24-1 to TRBJ1-2; 8 positions match TRBD1. V shed 7 bases and J 4 bases; nucleotides not matched to a gene: 4. The CDR3 loop spans 13 amino acids. The germline V gene has CDR1 KGHDR and CDR2 SFDVKD. DNA for the CDR3: TGTGCCACCAGGTTCGGGACAGGCTATGGCTACACCCTC. It specifies CATRFGTGYGYTL.

The table lists this clone with many counts. The V gene is TRBV29-1, the J gene TRBJ2-7; D gene uncertain. Germline loops: CDR1 SQVTM, CDR2 ANQGSEA. There are 14 residues in the CDR3. Trimming left V 3 bases short and J 5 bases short, with 17 bases between. The CDR3 nucleotides read TGCAGCGTTGATAGCCCCTCCGATTTGGACGAGCAGTACTTC. Translation gives CSVDSPSDLDEQYF.

At least ten counts were recorded for this clone. The rearrangement joins TRBV11-1 to TRBJ2-2, with 9 bases that match TRBD1. CDR1 is SGHAT and CDR2 is FQDESV in the germline V gene (reference sequence). V was pared by 5 bases and J by 4 bases, with 5 bases of the junction left unmatched. The CDR3 is 15 residues long. In nucleotides, the CDR3 is TGTGCCAGCAGCCCCTCGGACAGGGGCACCGGGGAGCTGTTTTTT. This encodes CASSPSDRGTGELFF. Based on the CDR3 plus reference TRBV11-1 and TRBJ2-2, the full variable domain is EAEVAQSPRYKITEKSQAVAFWCDPISGHATLYWYRQILGQGPELLVQFQDESVVDDSQLPKDRFSAERLKGVDSTLKIQPAELGDSAMYLCASSPSDRGTGELFFGEGSRLTVL.

Details on this clone: One junction end does not reproduce the germline sequence, and a read error may be involved. The chain combines TRBV10-1 with TRBJ1-6; 11 positions match TRBD1. CDR1 and CDR2 from the germline V gene are WNHNN and SYGVQD (reference sequence). The CDR3 is 19 residues long. CDR3 amino acids: CASSECGTGGSSYNPPPHF. CDR3 bases: TGCGCCAGCAGTGAGTGCGGGACAGGGGGGAGCTCCTATAATCCACCCCCCCACTTT.

A few counts support this clone. A junction end diverges from the germline sequence, so it may reflect a read error. Other DNA sequences from this sample encode an identical CDR3 as well. The chain couples TRBV13 to TRBJ2-1, with 8 bases lining up with TRBD2. In germline, CDR1 is PRHDT, CDR2 FYEKMQ (reference sequence). This CDR3 is 15 amino acids long. The CDR3 DNA reads TGTGCCAGCAGCTTAACTGGGACTAGAGGCAATGAGCAGTTTTTC. This gives the protein CASSLTGTRGNEQFF.

This clone showed up many times. The J gene is TRBJ2-2, the V gene TRBV10-3; tentatively, D is TRBD1 (5 bases). V was shortened by 6 bases and J by 2 bases, with 10 bases between the two germline ends. Germline CDR1 ENHRY, CDR2 SYGVKD. The CDR3 consists of 14 residues. The CDR3 bases are TGTGCCATCAGGCAGGGAACTAACACCGGGGAGCTGTTTTTT. Translation gives CAIRQGTNTGELFF.

This clone was seen repeatedly, ten times or more. V gene TRBV18 combines with J gene TRBJ2-1, with D possibly being TRBD2 (5 bases). The V end lost 2 bases, the J end lost 7 bases, and 21 bases lay between the germline ends. CDR3 length: 17 amino acids. Germline-derived CDR1 and CDR2 are KGHSH and LQKENI. The CDR3 nucleotides read TGTGCCAGCTCACCAAACACGGCTAGCCTTGGTCGGAATGAGCAGTTCTTC. Protein: CASSPNTASLGRNEQFF.